This T cell receptor (beta chain) originates from a study of vaccination and CD4 T cells after COVID-19 (dated by TCRdb to between 2021 and 2023). Background on the whole study: The convalescent cohort comprised six males and four females, including two Hispanic individuals, seven Caucasians, two Asians and one multiracial person. Each participant got two doses of either the Pfizer-BioNTech BNT162b2 vaccine (n=8) or the Moderna mRNA-1273 vaccine (n=2). Post-COVID blood samples were collected from convalescent patients a median of around 96 days after diagnosis, with a range of roughly 30 to 170 days. Post-vaccine blood samples were collected a median of approximately 68 days after the second vaccine dose, ranging from about 12 to 250 days. Overlapping spike peptide pools from SARS-CoV-2 and from the common cold coronaviruses HCoV-NL63, HCoV-OC43 and HCoV-229E were used as culture stimuli. In control cultures, a CEFX viral epitope pool was used as positive control, an HIV-1 Nef peptide pool was used as negative control, or no peptide was added. In roughly nine COVID-19 convalescent patients and a few infection-naive healthy vaccine recipients, the spike-specific CD4+ TCR repertoire before mRNA vaccination was compared with the repertoire after mRNA vaccination. Here is what the overall study found, with its caveats: In convalescent patients, nearly all vaccine-specific clones (304 of 307) were found to be mono-reactive for SARS-CoV-2 spike rather than cross-reactive with common cold coronaviruses. Among the post-vaccine SARS-CoV-2-reactive clones in convalescent patients, a median about 89% showed up only after vaccination, which suggests vaccine-specific priming. The median number of SARS-CoV-2-reactive clonotypes rose from 21 after infection to around 40 after vaccination, but the change was not significant. Relatively few convalescent patients were included in the study, and early timepoints after natural infection were not analyzed.

The receptor library was made with PCR. DNA from cultured CD4+ T cells was subjected to TCR sequencing with the Oncomine TCR Beta short-read assay at the Johns Hopkins FTIC core. The QIAamp micro DNA kit was used to extract genomic DNA from the cultured CD4+ T cells. Oncomine TCR Beta libraries made from cultured CD4+ T cells were pooled using unique dual indexes and sequenced on an Illumina iSeq 100. The source study handled its data this way. Non-productive sequences were removed, and CDR3s not starting with C, not ending with F or W, or shorter than 7 amino acids were discarded. Antigen-specific clonotypes were identified with the MANAFEST web application by comparing peptide-stimulated wells with reference and other culture wells. To be called positive, a clone needed an FDR below 0.05, an odds ratio above 5, and a productive frequency above 0.1% in at least two of three replicate wells. Clonotypes that were significantly expanded in both SARS-CoV-2 spike wells and at least one common cold coronavirus spike condition were defined as cross-reactive. Using R version 3.6.1, CDR3 homology was evaluated through Levenshtein distances (stringdist) along with unrooted phylogenetic trees (ape). The public reads were reanalyzed by TCRdb: fastp trimming at Q25, MiXCR alignment, in-frame beta chains only. Rows with a matching CDR3 protein are joined into one entry that keeps the most common DNA and genes. The authors' filters were not applied to this entry. Across this sample there are approximately 12,000 distinct CDR3 sequences, with around 20% seen only once. Jointly, the top ten make up less than 15% of the sample.

As regards this clonotype: The antigen this receptor binds is unknown. No clone much larger than this one lies a single base away; base qualities are absent.

In the paper's terms, the treatment or condition label means: roughly ten-day PBMC culture with coronavirus spike peptide pools or control peptides (ViraFEST assay). The study used the ViraFEST assay, which expanded antigen-specific T cells with peptide pools and then identified expanded clonotypes by TCR sequencing. Healthy vaccine recipients had no prior SARS-CoV-2 infection, confirmed by negative nucleocapsid antibody tests before and after vaccination. Each well held two million PBMCs cultured with 9 to 10 ug/ml peptide pools in IMDM containing 5% human AB serum and 9.5 to 10 IU/ml IL-2. Half of the culture medium was replaced with fresh IL-2-containing medium on days 3 and 7. CD4+ T cells were isolated after about 10 days of culture through negative selection using the EasySep CD4+ T cell isolation kit. Ficoll-Paque Plus gradient centrifugation was used to isolate PBMCs from whole blood, and the isolated PBMCs were then either used fresh or cryopreserved at -140C. Each culture condition was generally run in triplicate wells.

V and J are truncated by 5 bases and 8 bases respectively, leaving an intervening sequence of 18 bases. Measured from the cysteine to the phenylalanine, the CDR3 is 15 residues long. Only the CDR3 DNA stays, 45 bases, in frame from base 1. From a lookup of the germline V gene (reference sequence), CDR1 and CDR2 are LNHDA and SQIVND. This receptor was obtained from a human donor who received a COVID-19 vaccine. The chain links TRBV19 with TRBJ1-4; a tentative D call is TRBD1 (6 bases match). Source: CD4+ T cells from blood, cultured in vitro, taken before SARS-CoV-2 vaccination. The CDR3 reads as follows: CASSPGVSEYEKLFF. The nucleotide sequence is given as TGTGCCAGTAGTCCAGGGGTTTCCGAATACGAAAAACTGTTTTTT.